These 2 T cell receptor beta chains came from one sample sequenced in a study of vaccination and CD4 T cells after COVID-19. Antigens for these TCRs are unknown. Noted treatment: 10-day PBMC culture with coronavirus spike peptide pools or control peptides (ViraFEST assay). Scientists ran DNA taken from cultured CD4+ T cells through the Oncomine TCR Beta short-read assay for sequencing. In TCRdb, the PCR reads were re-called with MiXCR into one record per CDR3 protein. The sample carries about 8,000 distinct CDR3 sequences, 50% recorded once. The sample comprised CD4+ T cells from blood, cultured in vitro. These receptors came from a human donor who had recovered from COVID-19.

This sequence joins TRBV11-2 and TRBJ1-6; D is undetermined. V lost 3 bases, J lost 10 bases, and 16 bases lay in between. This CDR3 contains 15 residues. Germline V gene lookup returns CDR1 SGHAT and CDR2 FQNNGV. CDR3 protein: CASSLRRGLGSPLHF. The CDR3 DNA is TGTGCCAGCAGCTTGCGCCGGGGTCTCGGCTCACCCCTCCACTTT.

The chain employs TRBV20-1 and TRBJ2-1, with 10 bases lining up with TRBD2. Germline CDR1 and CDR2: DFQATT and SNEGSKA (reference sequence). V dropped 2 bases and J dropped 0; count of bases not matched to a gene: 4. CDR3 length equals 16 residues. Here the CDR3 DNA reads TGCAGTGCTAGAACTAGCGGGGACCTCTCCTACAATGAGCAGTTCTTC. Translation gives CSARTSGDLSYNEQFF.